This record looks at one T cell receptor beta chain sequence and its context. At one boundary the junction diverges from the germline segment, which might be a read error. The source of the sample is a study of cytomegalovirus exposure and HLA in healthy donors. Vbeta (60) and Jbeta (13) primers were used in the PCR. Produced via immunoSEQ multiplex PCR; TCRdb's table is partial and in-frame only. The sample holds around 120,000 clones; 15% to 17% are singletons and the top ten take roughly 2%. The CDR3 runs to 22 residues. CDR1 is LGHNA and CDR2 is YSLEER in the germline V gene. The V call is TRBV4-3, the J call TRBJ1-1; 9 bases align to TRBD1. The sample taken for sequencing was PBMCs. This clonotype originated in a woman under 30 in good health and CMV-seronegative. CDR3 residues: CARSPRWDRVIRAALMNTEAFF. In DNA form, the CDR3 reads TGCGCCAGAAGCCCCCGCTGGGACAGGGTCATAAGGGCGGCCCTCATGAACACTGAAGCTTTCTTT.